This T cell receptor beta chain was recorded in a study of T cells in Graves' hyperthyroidism and ophthalmopathy. Points from the study as a whole: In the blood, most expanded thyroid clonotypes above 0.001 appeared as well.

This CDR3 contains 11 residues. The V and J ends lost 8 bases and 10 bases respectively, with 14 bases between them. Subjects aged 18 to 65 presented with newly diagnosed hyperthyroidism of less than 2 months' duration. Exclusion of a patient resulted from uncontrolled infection, other autoimmune disease, pregnancy or lactation. As to this clonotype: Its antigen is undetermined.

RNA transcripts yielded amplified TCR beta CDR3 regions. Carried out on the TCR CDR3, a first-round RT-PCR used the HTBI primer set. Each CDR3 protein is one row after TCRdb ran MiXCR on the multiplex PCR reads. The sample records some 350,000 distinct CDR3 sequences, about 19% being singletons. The clonotype comes from a woman younger than 35 with Graves' hyperthyroidism. Sequenced material: blood. The chain has TRBV12-3 or TRBV12-4 and TRBJ2-5; the D gene is possibly TRBD2 (6 bases). As DNA, the CDR3 is TGTGCCAGCGGGGTCAGGGAGGTCCAGTACTTC. Its translation: CASGVREVQYF.